This is a list of T cell receptor beta chains from one sample in a study of human T cells and chemical hapten exposure. TCRdb re-derived calls from the RACE reads in MiXCR, one entry per CDR3 protein. The sample consists of some 170,000 distinct CDR3 sequences, 28% of them appearing once. The sample here was whole blood, taken in connection with sensitization to the hapten diphenylcyclopropenone (DPC). These receptors all come from a woman aged 18-29 years with alopecia areata. Some clones in this sample may be carry-over from other donors' samples. CDR3s include the opening cysteine and the closing phenylalanine or tryptophan. The D gene is left open where the match is weak. Only some rows state a clone size, as once, few, many or a class for expanded clones.

J: TRBJ2-7; D: NA; size: NA; V: TRBV28; CDR3: CASSPHSYEQYF; DNA: TGTGCCAGCAGTCCCCATTCCTACGAGCAGTACTTC
J: TRBJ1-2; D: NA; size: once; V: TRBV6-5; CDR3: CASSYLGPVKTTSVGYTF; DNA: TGTGCCAGCAGTTATCTTGGACCGGTCAAAACAACCTCTGTTGGCTACACCTTC
J: TRBJ2-4; D: NA; size: few; V: TRBV2; CDR3: CASSVGGADFQYF; DNA: TGTGCCAGCAGTGTAGGGGGGGCAGATTTTCAGTACTTC
J: TRBJ2-6; D: TRBD1; size: few; V: TRBV9; CDR3: CASSTTQGARMGANVLTF; DNA: TGTGCCAGCAGCACCACCCAGGGGGCCCGGATGGGGGCCAACGTCCTGACTTTC
J: TRBJ2-5; D: NA; size: NA; V: TRBV7-2; CDR3: CASSLGLVGRETQYF; DNA: TGTGCCAGCAGCTTAGGACTAGTGGGGCGAGAGACCCAGTACTTC
J: TRBJ1-1; D: TRBD1; size: many; V: TRBV29-1; CDR3: CSLTGEAAEAFF; DNA: TGCAGCCTCACAGGGGAGGCGGCTGAAGCTTTCTTT
J: TRBJ2-7; D: NA; size: NA; V: TRBV4-3; CDR3: CASSQCLTYGEQYF; DNA: TGCGCCAGCAGCCAATGCCTAACGTACGGCGAGCAGTACTTC
J: TRBJ2-7; D: TRBD1; size: once; V: TRBV20-1; CDR3: CSAGTGGRYEQYF; DNA: TGCAGTGCAGGGACAGGGGGTCGCTACGAGCAGTACTTC
J: TRBJ1-4; D: NA; size: few; V: TRBV6-6; CDR3: CASSYTGEALFF; DNA: TGTGCCAGCAGTTACACGGGCGAGGCACTGTTTTTT
J: TRBJ2-7; D: NA; size: NA; V: TRBV7-2; CDR3: CASSLGQISGDEQYF; DNA: TGTGCCAGCAGCTTAGGACAGATAAGCGGCGACGAGCAGTACTTC
J: TRBJ1-4; D: NA; size: NA; V: TRBV29-1; CDR3: CSVETETNEKLFF; DNA: TGCAGCGTTGAGACAGAGACTAATGAAAAACTGTTTTTT
J: TRBJ2-5; D: NA; size: few; V: TRBV5-5; CDR3: CASSPLATQETQYF; DNA: TGTGCCAGCAGCCCCCTAGCGACTCAAGAGACCCAGTACTTC
J: TRBJ1-5; D: TRBD1; size: NA; V: TRBV10-3; CDR3: CAISESGQGSGQPQHF; DNA: TGTGCCATCAGTGAGTCGGGACAGGGATCCGGTCAGCCCCAGCATTTT
J: TRBJ1-4; D: NA; size: NA; V: TRBV4-1; CDR3: CASSQDGGDSLIELFF; DNA: TGCGCCAGCAGCCAAGACGGGGGTGACAGCCTTATAGAACTGTTTTTT
J: TRBJ1-2; D: NA; size: NA; V: TRBV3-1; CDR3: CASSQDPRFYGYTF; DNA: TGTGCCAGCAGCCAAGATCCGAGGTTCTATGGCTACACCTTC